Detailed here is one T cell receptor beta chain. These data belong to a study of blood T cell repertoires in COVID-19. The authors' processing: Researchers report that nucleated cell counts were estimated from reference gene primer amplification. The protocol was immunoSEQ multiplex PCR, while the TCRdb copy is restricted to in-frame clones and leaves out a portion. The V and J calls and clone size are taken from that table; D and trimming were inferred from the DNA. The sample has about 130,000 clones; less than 90% are singletons. The sample taken for sequencing was peripheral blood. The receptor's source is an elderly woman with acute or convalescent COVID-19.

The CDR3 loop reads CASTYRPGYGYTF. CDR3 DNA: TGTGCCAGCACGTACAGGCCTGGCTATGGCTACACCTTC. The chain is built from TRBV27 and TRBJ1-2; tentative D call: TRBD1 (5 bases). Trimming cost V 7 bases and J 4 bases, with 13 bases left between them. The CDR3 extends over 13 amino acids. The germline V gene has CDR1 MNHEY and CDR2 SMNVEV (reference sequence).